These T cell receptor beta chains were read from a single sample in a study of shared T cell receptors in the human thymus. Some clones are missing from TCRdb's copy, which holds only in-frame ones; the method was immunoSEQ multiplex PCR. This table holds over 450,000 clones, about four fifths found once. Separately, the same data were catalogued under a study of human thymus T cells.

The specimen sequenced was thymocytes. The receptor source for this set is a boy younger than two with a congenital heart defect. Each CDR3 is given without its conserved first and last residue. Expanded clones are given a class, and other clones once, few, many or no size at all.

size: NA
J: TRBJ2-2
V: TRBV28
CDR3: ASSFGTGELF

size: NA
J: TRBJ1-2
V: TRBV6-5
CDR3: ASRPTGHKSYT

size: once
J: TRBJ1-1
V: TRBV20-1
CDR3: SAHRGTEAF

size: NA
J: TRBJ2-1
V: TRBV7-9
CDR3: ASSLSPGQGPYNEQF

size: NA
J: TRBJ2-3
V: TRBV4-1
CDR3: ASSQERGEPTDTQY

size: NA
J: TRBJ1-5
V: TRBV15
CDR3: ATSRDGTNQPQH

size: few
J: TRBJ2-7
V: TRBV5-1
CDR3: ASSLVAGREQY

size: NA
J: TRBJ2-1
V: TRBV29-1
CDR3: SVTGTASGKGGNEQF

size: NA
J: TRBJ2-1
V: TRBV30
CDR3: AWSVSSGRADEQF

size: NA
J: TRBJ2-2
V: TRBV7-9
CDR3: ASSLVLDREDPGELF

size: once
J: TRBJ1-2
V: TRBV6-4
CDR3: ASSDRTTGSIGGYT

size: NA
J: TRBJ2-3
V: TRBV5-1
CDR3: ASSLGQGPDTQY

size: NA
J: TRBJ2-7
V: TRBV5-1
CDR3: ASSLGQGYSYEQY

size: NA
J: TRBJ1-4
V: TRBV6-1
CDR3: ASSVPGQFSGNEKLF

size: few
J: TRBJ1-4
V: TRBV19
CDR3: ASSPRNPAKGSTLGEKLF

size: NA
J: TRBJ2-7
V: TRBV4-1
CDR3: ASSQEDSRDYLGYEQY